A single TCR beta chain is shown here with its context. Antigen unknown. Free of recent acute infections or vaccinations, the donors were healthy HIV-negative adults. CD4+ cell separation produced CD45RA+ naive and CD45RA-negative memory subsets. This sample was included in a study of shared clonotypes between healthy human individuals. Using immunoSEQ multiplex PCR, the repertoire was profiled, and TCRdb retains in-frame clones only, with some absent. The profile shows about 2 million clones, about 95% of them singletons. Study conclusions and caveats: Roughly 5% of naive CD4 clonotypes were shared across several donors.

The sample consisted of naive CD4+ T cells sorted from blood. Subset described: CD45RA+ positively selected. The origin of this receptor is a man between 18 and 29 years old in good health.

CDR3 DNA sequence: TGCGCCAGCAGTAACGGGTACGAGCAGTACTTC. This gives the protein CASSNGYEQYF. The chain recombines TRBV10-2 with TRBJ2-7, with no clear D. The CDR3 sequence is 11 residues long. The germline gives CDR1 WSHSY, CDR2 SAAADI. The V and J ends lost 5 bases and 4 bases respectively, with 6 bases between them.